The 24 T cell receptor beta chains reported below all come from one sample, sequenced in a study of siplizumab effects on memory and regulatory T cells. Repertoires were generated with immunoSEQ multiplex PCR, while TCRdb's copy carries only in-frame clones and drops some. Of over 90,000 clones detected, roughly nine tenths appear once; the ten largest clones hold about 1.1%. Sequencing input: CD4+ T cells sorted from blood. The receptors originated from a human donor in good health.

The chain uses TRBV28 and TRBJ1-1; D uncertain. Trimming took 8 bases from V and 5 from J, leaving 9 bases between them. The CDR3 is made up of 11 amino acids. Per the germline V gene, CDR1 is MDHEN and CDR2 is SYDVKM. CDR3 amino acids: CASGVWTEAFF. The CDR3 DNA sequence: TGTGCCAGCGGGGTTTGGACTGAAGCTTTCTTT.

V usage is TRBV6-1 and J usage is TRBJ1-3; D unclear. The CDR3 sequence is 14 residues long. Germline CDR1 is MNHNS and CDR2 is SASEGT. V lost 6 bases, J lost 0 bases, and 9 bases lay in between. CDR3: CASRAHDSGNTIYF. The CDR3, as DNA: TGTGCCAGCAGAGCGCACGACTCTGGAAACACCATATATTTT.

This chain connects TRBV30 to TRBJ1-1, with no clear D. CDR3 size: 14 residues. Trimming took off 0 bases at V and 4 bases at J, with 12 bases between the two ends. The germline gives CDR1 GTSNPN, CDR2 SVGIG (reference sequence). CDR3 nucleotides: TGTGCCTGGAGTGTAGATTTTAAGGGCACTGAAGCTTTCTTT. Its translation: CAWSVDFKGTEAFF.

The chain has TRBV25-1 and TRBJ2-6; D unclear. The CDR3 length is 15 residues. V was shortened by 3 bases and J by 0 bases, with 6 bases between the two germline ends. Per germline, CDR1 MGHDK and CDR2 SYGVNS. CDR3 sequence: CASSDRNSGANVLTF. The DNA of the CDR3 is TGTGCCAGCAGTGATAGAAACTCTGGGGCCAACGTCCTGACTTTC.

V usage is TRBV5-1 and J usage is TRBJ2-5; D not resolved. The CDR3 contains 15 residues. CDR1 and CDR2 (germline): SGHRS, YFSETQ. Deletions cut 3 bases from V and 2 bases from J, with 14 bases between. The CDR3 coding sequence is TGCGCCAGCAGCTCCCAGTTCTTCACACAAGAGACCCAGTACTTC. Its translation is CASSSQFFTQETQYF.

The genes are TRBV6-5 and TRBJ1-2; D uncertain. The germline gives CDR1 MNHEY, CDR2 SVGAGI. V lost 6 bases and J 4 bases, leaving 15 bases between the germline ends. This CDR3 has 14 amino acids. The CDR3 nucleotides are TGTGCCAGCAGGCCTGAGGGCTTTCCCTATGGCTACACCTTC. Translated, it gives CASRPEGFPYGYTF.

This clone was observed a single time. The chain joins TRBV5-1 to TRBJ2-7, with 8 bases aligning to TRBD2. The germline V gene encodes CDR1 SGHRS and CDR2 YFSETQ. This CDR3 comprises 15 residues. J gave up 4 bases and V 2 bases, and 8 bases lay outside the gene matches. The CDR3 DNA sequence: TGCGCCAGCAGCTTCTTAGCGGGAATCGGGTACGAGCAGTACTTC. This codes for CASSFLAGIGYEQYF.

The V call is TRBV7-9, the J call TRBJ1-5; unclear D gene. This CDR3 has 16 amino acids. V was cut by 4 bases and J by 1 base, with 14 bases left in between. Germline CDR1 SEHNR, CDR2 FQNEAQ (reference sequence). The CDR3 loop is CASSSERARSNQPQHF. The CDR3 bases are TGTGCCAGCAGCTCTGAAAGGGCGAGAAGCAATCAGCCCCAGCATTTT.

The V gene is TRBV6-4, the J gene TRBJ2-7; D not certain. The germline V gene has CDR1 MRHNA and CDR2 SNTAGT. The CDR3 spans 14 residues. V was clipped by 6 bases and J by 1 base, with 13 bases between them. DNA for the CDR3: TGTGCCAGCAGCCCGGGTTTCTCGTCCTACGAGCAGTACTTC. This sequence encodes CASSPGFSSYEQYF.

The rearrangement links TRBV7-8 to TRBJ2-5; no reliable D call. V dropped 6 bases and J dropped 2 bases, with 19 bases sitting between them. Germline CDR1 is SGHVS and CDR2 is FQNEAQ. This CDR3 has 16 residues. CDR3 DNA sequence: TGTGCCAGCAGTCCCCAGTCGGTAAACCTACAAGAGACCCAGTACTTC. This encodes CASSPQSVNLQETQYF.

The V and J genes are TRBV2 and TRBJ1-3; 7 nucleotides line up with TRBD1. The germline CDR1 and CDR2 sequences are SNHLY and FYNNEI. This CDR3 region has 17 residues. The V and J ends lost 3 bases and 0 bases, in that order; junction bases with no gene match: 8. This CDR3 is CASSERRQGFSGNTIYF. The CDR3, as DNA: TGTGCCAGCAGTGAGCGGAGACAGGGCTTCTCTGGAAACACCATATATTTT.

The genes are TRBV7-2 and TRBJ2-7; D is unresolved. Germline V gene data show CDR1 as SGHTA and CDR2 as FQGNSA. The CDR3 spans 14 residues. Trimming pared 5 bases from V and 4 bases from J, leaving 15 bases between. The CDR3 DNA is TGTGCCAGCAGCCAGACTTTCTTGATATACGAGCAGTACTTC. Encoded protein: CASSQTFLIYEQYF.

V usage is TRBV28 and J usage is TRBJ2-7; D is perhaps TRBD1 (5 bases). This CDR3 has 14 residues. Per the germline V gene, CDR1 is MDHEN and CDR2 is SYDVKM. Trimming removed 5 bases at V and 0 bases at J, with 11 bases between. Written as DNA, the CDR3 is TGTGCCAGCAGTAAGGGGCAAAGCTCCTACGAGCAGTACTTC. Residues: CASSKGQSSYEQYF.

This chain joins TRBV28 and TRBJ2-1, with D possibly matching TRBD1 (6 bases). Trimming took 0 bases from V and 7 from J, leaving 16 bases between them. Germline loops: CDR1 MDHEN, CDR2 SYDVKM. The CDR3 loop spans 16 amino acids. For the CDR3, the DNA is TGTGCCAGCAGTTTATGGGGTGGACAGCGACGAAATGAGCAGTTCTTC. Its translation: CASSLWGGQRRNEQFF.

CDR3 sequence reads: CASSYAIPGGVYGYTF. The CDR3 DNA sequence: TGTGCCAGCAGTTACGCCATTCCGGGGGGAGTCTATGGCTACACCTTC. The rearrangement uses TRBV6-5 and TRBJ1-2; weak D call: TRBD1 (5 bases). The ends were cut back, 2 bases at V and 4 bases at J, with 17 bases in the middle. The CDR3 runs 16 residues. The germline V gene has CDR1 MNHEY and CDR2 SVGAGI.

Of note for this clone: The sample contains more than one DNA sequence encoding this CDR3. The rearrangement joins TRBV27 to TRBJ1-1, with TRBD1 matching over 11 bases. The J segment lost 4 bases and the V segment lost 0 bases, leaving 13 bases of the junction unmatched. The CDR3 consists of 19 residues. Germline loops: CDR1 MNHEY, CDR2 SMNVEV (reference sequence). The CDR3 coding sequence is TGTGCCAGCAGTTTATCATCCTGGGACAGGGGGGGTGGTGCCACTGAAGCTTTCTTT. As protein: CASSLSSWDRGGGATEAFF.

J is TRBJ1-4 and V is TRBV28; 7 nucleotides line up with TRBD1. CDR3 length: 15 amino acids. V shed 5 bases and J 11 bases; nucleotides not matched to a gene: 14. Germline V gene lookup returns CDR1 MDHEN and CDR2 SYDVKM. Here the CDR3 reads CASSTQGQEYGKLFF. CDR3 sequence (DNA): TGTGCCAGCAGTACCCAAGGACAGGAGTACGGGAAACTGTTTTTT. Drawing the rest from reference TRBV28 and TRBJ1-4, the complete variable domain is DVKVTQSSRYLVKRTGEKVFLECVQDMDHENMFWYRQDPGLGLRLIYFSYDVKMKEKGDIPEGYSVSREKKERFSLILESASTNQTSMYLCASSTQGQEYGKLFFGSGTQLSVL.

This chain connects TRBV7-9 to TRBJ1-5; D remains ambiguous. This CDR3 region has 13 residues. The germline gives CDR1 SEHNR, CDR2 FQNEAQ (reference sequence). The V end lost 3 bases, the J end lost 5 bases, and 8 bases lay between the germline ends. For the CDR3, the DNA is TGTGCCAGCAGCTTGGGGAGAGATCAGCCCCAGCATTTT. Protein: CASSLGRDQPQHF.

The DNA for the CDR3 is TGTGCCAGCAACTTCCGAACGGGACTAGCGGTGGGGGATGAGCAGTTCTTC. It is translated as CASNFRTGLAVGDEQFF. The rearrangement joins TRBV7-9 to TRBJ2-1; TRBD2 agrees at 11 bases. V was pared by 7 bases and J by 8 bases, with 16 bases of the junction left unmatched. Germline V gives CDR1 SEHNR, CDR2 FQNEAQ (reference sequence). The CDR3 has 17 residues. Variable domain in full (rest from reference TRBV7-9 and TRBJ2-1): DTGVSQNPRHKITKRGQNVTFRCDPISEHNRLYWYRQTLGQGPEFLTYFQNEAQLEKSRLLSDRFSAERPKGSFSTLEIQRTEQGDSAMYLCASNFRTGLAVGDEQFFGPGTRLTVL.

In its sample, this clone was seen once. The chain has TRBV4-1 and TRBJ2-3; no firm D call. Germline CDR1 MGHRA, CDR2 YSYEKL. This CDR3 has 14 amino acids. V dropped 0 bases and J dropped 1 base, with 5 bases sitting between them. CDR3 sequence (DNA): TGCGCCAGCAGCCAAGAACAACGCACAGATACGCAGTATTTT. This sequence encodes CASSQEQRTDTQYF.

This chain links TRBV5-1 with TRBJ2-1; 7 positions agree with TRBD2. The CDR3 length is 14 residues. V was pared by 4 bases and J by 10 bases, with 11 bases of the junction left unmatched. Germline V gives CDR1 SGHRS, CDR2 YFSETQ. The CDR3 nucleotides read TGCGCCAGCAGCCTCCACGTTCCCGGGGGGGAGCAGTTCTTC. Translated: CASSLHVPGGEQFF.

The chain carries TRBV11-2 and TRBJ2-2; D remains ambiguous. The V end was cut by 0 bases, the J end by 4 bases, with 15 bases between. The germline CDR1 and CDR2 sequences are SGHAT and FQNNGV. The CDR3 consists of 17 residues. The chain's CDR3 is CASSLDPSPRPTGELFF. DNA for the CDR3: TGTGCCAGCAGCTTAGATCCATCACCACGCCCCACCGGGGAGCTGTTTTTT.

The chain is built from TRBV5-1 and TRBJ2-2; D possibly corresponds to TRBD2 (5 bases). V dropped 2 bases and J dropped 7 bases, with 12 bases sitting between them. The CDR3 extends over 14 amino acids. Germline CDR1 and CDR2: SGHRS and YFSETQ. CDR3 amino acids: CASSFGLAGGELFF. CDR3 bases: TGCGCCAGCAGCTTCGGCCTAGCTGGCGGGGAGCTGTTTTTT.

The rearrangement joins TRBV19 to TRBJ2-1; no clear D. This CDR3 is built from 14 residues. Trimming removed 3 bases from V and 5 bases from J, with 11 bases in between. Germline loops: CDR1 LNHDA, CDR2 SQIVND (reference sequence). The CDR3 DNA reads as TGTGCCAGTAGTATGGGTTCCAGTGACAATGAGCAGTTCTTC. Its protein is CASSMGSSDNEQFF.